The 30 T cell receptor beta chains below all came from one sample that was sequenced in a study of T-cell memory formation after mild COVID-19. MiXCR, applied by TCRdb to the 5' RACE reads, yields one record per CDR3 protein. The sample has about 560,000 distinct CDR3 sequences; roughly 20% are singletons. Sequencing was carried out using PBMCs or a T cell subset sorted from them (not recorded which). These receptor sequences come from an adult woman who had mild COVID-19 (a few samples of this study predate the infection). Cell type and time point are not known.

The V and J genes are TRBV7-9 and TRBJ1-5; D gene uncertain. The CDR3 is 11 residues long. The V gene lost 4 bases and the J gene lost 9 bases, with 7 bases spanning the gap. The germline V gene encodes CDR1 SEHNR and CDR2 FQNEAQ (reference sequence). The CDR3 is CASSSLGPQHF. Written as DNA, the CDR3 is TGTGCCAGCAGCTCCCTGGGGCCCCAGCATTTT.

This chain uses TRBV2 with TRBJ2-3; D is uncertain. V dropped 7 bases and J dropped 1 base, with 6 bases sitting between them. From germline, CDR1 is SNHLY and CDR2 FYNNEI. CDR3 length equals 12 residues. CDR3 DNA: TGTGCCAGCATGTTCGGCACAGATACGCAGTATTTT. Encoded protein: CASMFGTDTQYF.

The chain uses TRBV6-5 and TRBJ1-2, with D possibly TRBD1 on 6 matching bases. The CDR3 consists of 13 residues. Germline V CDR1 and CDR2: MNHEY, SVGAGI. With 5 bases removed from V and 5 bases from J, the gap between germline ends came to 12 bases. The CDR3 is CASSPGHIYGYTF. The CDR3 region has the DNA TGTGCCAGCAGTCCGGGACACATTTATGGCTACACCTTC.

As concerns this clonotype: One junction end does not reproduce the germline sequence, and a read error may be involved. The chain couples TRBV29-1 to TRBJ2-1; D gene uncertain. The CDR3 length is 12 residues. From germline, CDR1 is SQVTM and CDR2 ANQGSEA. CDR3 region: CSVEASYHEQFF. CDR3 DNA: TGCAGCGTTGAGGCTTCTTATCATGAACAGTTCTTC.

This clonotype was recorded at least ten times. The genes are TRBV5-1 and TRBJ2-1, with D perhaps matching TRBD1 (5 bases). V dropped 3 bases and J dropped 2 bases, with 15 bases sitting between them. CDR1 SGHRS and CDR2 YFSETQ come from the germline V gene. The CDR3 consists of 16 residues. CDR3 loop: CASSWGGPGTYNEQFF. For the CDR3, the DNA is TGCGCCAGCAGCTGGGGCGGCCCTGGAACCTACAATGAGCAGTTCTTC.

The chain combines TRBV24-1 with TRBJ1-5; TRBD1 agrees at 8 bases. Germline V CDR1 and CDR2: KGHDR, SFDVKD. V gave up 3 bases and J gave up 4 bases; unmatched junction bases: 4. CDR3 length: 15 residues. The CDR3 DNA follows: TGTGCCACCAGTGATGGGGACAGGAGGAATCAGCCCCAGCATTTT. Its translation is CATSDGDRRNQPQHF.

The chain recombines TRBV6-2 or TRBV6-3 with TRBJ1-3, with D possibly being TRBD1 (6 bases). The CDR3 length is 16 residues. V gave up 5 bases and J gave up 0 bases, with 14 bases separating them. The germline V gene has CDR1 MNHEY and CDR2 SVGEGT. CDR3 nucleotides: TGTGCCAGCAGTCGCGCCGGGGGCAGCTCTGGAAACACCATATATTTT. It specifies CASSRAGGSSGNTIYF.

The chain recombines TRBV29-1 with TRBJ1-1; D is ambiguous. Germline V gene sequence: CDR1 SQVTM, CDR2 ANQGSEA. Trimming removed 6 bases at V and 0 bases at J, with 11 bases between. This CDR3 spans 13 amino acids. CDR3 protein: CSVVGRVNTEAFF. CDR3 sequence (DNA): TGCAGCGTCGTAGGACGGGTGAACACTGAAGCTTTCTTT.

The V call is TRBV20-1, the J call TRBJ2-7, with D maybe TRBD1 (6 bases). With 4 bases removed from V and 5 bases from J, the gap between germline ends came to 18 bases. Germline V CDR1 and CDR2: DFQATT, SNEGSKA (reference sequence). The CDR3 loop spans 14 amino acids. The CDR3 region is CSAIRLSGQDEQYF. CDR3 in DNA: TGCAGTGCTATTCGACTGTCGGGACAAGACGAGCAGTACTTC.

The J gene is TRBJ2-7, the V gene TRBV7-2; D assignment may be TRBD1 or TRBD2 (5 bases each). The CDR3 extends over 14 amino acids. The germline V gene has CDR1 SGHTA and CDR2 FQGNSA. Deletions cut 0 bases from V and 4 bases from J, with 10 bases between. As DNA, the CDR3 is TGTGCCAGCAGCTTAGCCCCAGGGACGTACGAGCAGTACTTC. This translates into CASSLAPGTYEQYF.

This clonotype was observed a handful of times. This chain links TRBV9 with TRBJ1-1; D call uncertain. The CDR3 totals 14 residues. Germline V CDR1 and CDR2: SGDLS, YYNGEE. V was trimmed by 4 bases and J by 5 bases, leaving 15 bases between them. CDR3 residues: CASSPGPGRTEAFF. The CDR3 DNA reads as TGTGCCAGCAGCCCAGGCCCCGGACGGACTGAAGCTTTCTTT.

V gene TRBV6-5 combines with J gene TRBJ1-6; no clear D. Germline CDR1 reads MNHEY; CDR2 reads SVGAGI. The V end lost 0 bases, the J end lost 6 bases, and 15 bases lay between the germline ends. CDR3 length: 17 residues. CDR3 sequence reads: CASSYSTQRGINSPLHF. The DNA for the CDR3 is TGTGCCAGCAGTTACTCGACGCAGAGAGGGATTAATTCACCCCTCCACTTT.

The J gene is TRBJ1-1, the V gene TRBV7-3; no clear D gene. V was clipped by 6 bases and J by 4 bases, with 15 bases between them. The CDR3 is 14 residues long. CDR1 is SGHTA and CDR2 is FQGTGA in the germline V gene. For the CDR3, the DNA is TGTGCCAGCAGTCGGGCCGGGTGGAGCACTGAAGCTTTCTTT. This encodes CASSRAGWSTEAFF.

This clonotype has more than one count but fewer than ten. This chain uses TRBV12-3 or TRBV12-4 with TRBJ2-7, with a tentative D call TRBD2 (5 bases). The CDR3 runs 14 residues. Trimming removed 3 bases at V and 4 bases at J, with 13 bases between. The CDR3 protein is CASSFGPSGYEQYF. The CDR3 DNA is TGTGCCAGCAGTTTCGGGCCCTCGGGGTACGAGCAGTACTTC.

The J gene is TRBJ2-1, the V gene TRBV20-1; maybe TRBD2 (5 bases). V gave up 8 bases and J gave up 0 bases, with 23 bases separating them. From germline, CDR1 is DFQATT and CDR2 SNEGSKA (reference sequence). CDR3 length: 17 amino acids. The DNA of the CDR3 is TGCAGTTTGAGGGTTCGGCAGTCAGGTGGCTCCTACAATGAGCAGTTCTTC. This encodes CSLRVRQSGGSYNEQFF.

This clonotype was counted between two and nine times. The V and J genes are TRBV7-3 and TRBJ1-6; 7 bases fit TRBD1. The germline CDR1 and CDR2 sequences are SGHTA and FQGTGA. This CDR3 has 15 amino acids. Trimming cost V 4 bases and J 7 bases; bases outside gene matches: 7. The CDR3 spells CASSSTGSSNSPLHF. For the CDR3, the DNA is TGTGCCAGCAGCTCGACAGGGAGTTCCAATTCACCCCTCCACTTT.

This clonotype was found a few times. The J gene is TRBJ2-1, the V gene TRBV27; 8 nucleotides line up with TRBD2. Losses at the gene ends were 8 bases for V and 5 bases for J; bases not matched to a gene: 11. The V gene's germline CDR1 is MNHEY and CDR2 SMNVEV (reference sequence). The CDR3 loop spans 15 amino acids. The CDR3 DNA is TGTGCCAGCGCCTCGAGCGGGAGATGGGACAATGAGCAGTTCTTC. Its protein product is CASASSGRWDNEQFF.

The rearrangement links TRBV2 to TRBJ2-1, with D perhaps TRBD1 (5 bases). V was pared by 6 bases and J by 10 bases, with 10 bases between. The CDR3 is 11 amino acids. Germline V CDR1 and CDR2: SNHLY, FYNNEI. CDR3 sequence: CASRERQEQFF. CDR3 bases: TGTGCCAGCAGGGAAAGACAGGAGCAGTTCTTC.

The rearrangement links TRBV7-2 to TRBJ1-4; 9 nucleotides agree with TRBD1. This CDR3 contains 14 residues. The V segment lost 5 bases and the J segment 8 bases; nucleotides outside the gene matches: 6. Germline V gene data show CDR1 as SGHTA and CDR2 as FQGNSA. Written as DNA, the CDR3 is TGTGCCAGCAGCAAACAGGGGGCGCAGGAAAAACTGTTTTTT. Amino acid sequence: CASSKQGAQEKLFF.

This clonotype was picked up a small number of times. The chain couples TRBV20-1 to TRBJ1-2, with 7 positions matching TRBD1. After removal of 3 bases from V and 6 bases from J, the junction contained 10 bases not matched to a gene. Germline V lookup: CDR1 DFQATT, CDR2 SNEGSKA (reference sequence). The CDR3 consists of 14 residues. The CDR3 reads CSARVQPTGDGYTF. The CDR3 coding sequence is TGCAGTGCTAGGGTCCAGCCCACAGGGGATGGCTACACCTTC.

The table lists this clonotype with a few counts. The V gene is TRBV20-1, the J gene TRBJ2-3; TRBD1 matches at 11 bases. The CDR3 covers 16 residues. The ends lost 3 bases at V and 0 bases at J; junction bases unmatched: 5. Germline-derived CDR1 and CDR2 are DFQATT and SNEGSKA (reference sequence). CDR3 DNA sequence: TGCAGTGCTAGCCTCTGGGACAGGGGGAGCACAGATACGCAGTATTTT. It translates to CSASLWDRGSTDTQYF.

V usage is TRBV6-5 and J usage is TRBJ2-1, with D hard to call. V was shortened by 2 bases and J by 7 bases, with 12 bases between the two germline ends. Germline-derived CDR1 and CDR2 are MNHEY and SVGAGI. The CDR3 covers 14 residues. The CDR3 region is CASSYASVGNEQFF. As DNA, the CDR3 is TGTGCCAGCAGTTACGCCAGTGTGGGGAATGAGCAGTTCTTC.

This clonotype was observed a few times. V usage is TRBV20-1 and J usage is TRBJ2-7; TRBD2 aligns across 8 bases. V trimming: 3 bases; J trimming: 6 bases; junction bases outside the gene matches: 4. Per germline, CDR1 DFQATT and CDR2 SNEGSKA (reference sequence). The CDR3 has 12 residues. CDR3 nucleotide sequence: TGCAGTGCTAGGCCGGGAGGGGGCGAGCAGTACTTC. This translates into CSARPGGGEQYF.

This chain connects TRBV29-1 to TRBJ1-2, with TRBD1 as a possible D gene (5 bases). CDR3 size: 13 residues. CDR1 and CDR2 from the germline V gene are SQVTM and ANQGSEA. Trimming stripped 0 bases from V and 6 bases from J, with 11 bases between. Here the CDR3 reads CSVEDIGTDGYTF. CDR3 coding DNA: TGCAGCGTTGAAGATATAGGGACGGATGGCTACACCTTC.

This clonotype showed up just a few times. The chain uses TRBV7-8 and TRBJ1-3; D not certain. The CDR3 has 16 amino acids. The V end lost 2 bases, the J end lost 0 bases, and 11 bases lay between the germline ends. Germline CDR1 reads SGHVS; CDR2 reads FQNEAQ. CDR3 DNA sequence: TGTGCCAGCAGCTTACTTGCAACGTTCTCTGGAAACACCATATATTTT. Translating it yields CASSLLATFSGNTIYF.

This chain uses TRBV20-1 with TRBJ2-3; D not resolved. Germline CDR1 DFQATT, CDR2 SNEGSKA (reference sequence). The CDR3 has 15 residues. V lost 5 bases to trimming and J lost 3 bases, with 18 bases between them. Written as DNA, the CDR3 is TGCAGTGCTCCCCGGGCTAGGGAAAAAACAGATACGCAGTATTTT. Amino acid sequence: CSAPRAREKTDTQYF.

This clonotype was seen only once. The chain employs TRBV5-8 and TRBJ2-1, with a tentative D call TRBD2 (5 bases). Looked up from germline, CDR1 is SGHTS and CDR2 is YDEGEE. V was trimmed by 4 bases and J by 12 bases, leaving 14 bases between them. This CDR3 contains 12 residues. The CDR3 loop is CASSPFTGGQFF. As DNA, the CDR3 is TGTGCCAGCAGCCCGTTTACTGGAGGGCAGTTCTTC.

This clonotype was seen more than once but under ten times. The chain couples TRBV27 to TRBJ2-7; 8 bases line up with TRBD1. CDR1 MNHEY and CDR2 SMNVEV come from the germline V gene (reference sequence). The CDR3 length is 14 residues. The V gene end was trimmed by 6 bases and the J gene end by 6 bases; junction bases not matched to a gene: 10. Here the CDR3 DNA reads TGTGCCAGCAGCCTCACGACAGGGGTAGGCGAGCAGTACTTC. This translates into CASSLTTGVGEQYF.

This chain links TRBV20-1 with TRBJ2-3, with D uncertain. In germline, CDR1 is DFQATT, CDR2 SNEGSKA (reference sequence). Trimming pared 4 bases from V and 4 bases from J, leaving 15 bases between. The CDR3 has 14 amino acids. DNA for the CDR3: TGCAGTGCTAAAGAGGCCCCTCGCGCAGATACGCAGTATTTT. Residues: CSAKEAPRADTQYF.

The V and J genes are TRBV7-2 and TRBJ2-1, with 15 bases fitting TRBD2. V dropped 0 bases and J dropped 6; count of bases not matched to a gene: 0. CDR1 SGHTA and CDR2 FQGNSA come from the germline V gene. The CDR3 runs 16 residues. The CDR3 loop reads CASSLAGLAGGNEQFF. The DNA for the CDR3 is TGTGCCAGCAGCTTAGCGGGACTAGCGGGAGGCAATGAGCAGTTCTTC.